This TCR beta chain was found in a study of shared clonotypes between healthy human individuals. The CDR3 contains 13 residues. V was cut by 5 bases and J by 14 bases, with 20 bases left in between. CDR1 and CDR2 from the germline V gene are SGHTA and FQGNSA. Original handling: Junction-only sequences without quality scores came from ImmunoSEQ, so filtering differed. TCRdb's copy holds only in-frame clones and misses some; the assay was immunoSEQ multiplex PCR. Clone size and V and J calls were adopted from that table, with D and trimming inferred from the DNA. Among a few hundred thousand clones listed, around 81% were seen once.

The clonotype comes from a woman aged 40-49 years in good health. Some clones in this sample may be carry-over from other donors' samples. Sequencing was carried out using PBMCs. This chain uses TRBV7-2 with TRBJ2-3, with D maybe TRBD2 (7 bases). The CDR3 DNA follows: TGTGCCAGCAGCCCGAGGGGGGGACTGGTCCTGTATTTT. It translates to CASSPRGGLVLYF.